Below are 29 T cell receptor beta chains sequenced from a single sample in a study of cytotoxic CD8 clonotypes in ibrutinib-treated CLL (dated by TCRdb to the early 2020s). In light of the paper, this sample's time point label describes: approximately 25 months on ibrutinib. The library came from the immunoSEQ multiplex PCR assay. TCRdb's version of the immuneACCESS table is confined to in-frame rearrangements and falls short of the full clone set. An unresolved V gene accounts for under half of the shortfall where checked; the remainder is of unknown origin. The sample profile shows 140,000 to 150,000 clones; 60% to 85% of them were found once. The leading ten clones occupy 5.1% of the sample. The source was PBMCs, collected after 24 months of ibrutinib treatment. The receptors stem from a human donor with chronic lymphocytic leukemia.

The chain carries TRBV7-2 and TRBJ2-7; D gene uncertain. V was shortened by 5 bases and J by 3 bases, with 11 bases between the two germline ends. Germline loops: CDR1 SGHTA, CDR2 FQGNSA. CDR3 length: 13 amino acids. The CDR3: CASSPPYLYEQYF. CDR3 nucleotides: TGTGCCAGCAGCCCCCCCTACCTCTACGAGCAGTACTTC.

In its sample, this clone was seen a few times. The V and J genes are TRBV29-1 and TRBJ1-1; 7 positions match TRBD1. J was trimmed by 6 bases and V by 7 bases; bases with no gene match: 5. The CDR3 sequence is 11 residues long. Germline lookup yields CDR1 SQVTM and CDR2 ANQGSEA. The CDR3 nucleotides read TGCAGCGGAAAACAGGGGCCTGAAGCTTTCTTT. Residues: CSGKQGPEAFF.

This chain joins TRBV4-1 and TRBJ2-1, with D possibly matching TRBD1 (6 bases). The CDR3 sequence is 16 residues long. Per germline, CDR1 MGHRA and CDR2 YSYEKL. V was clipped by 4 bases and J by 6 bases, with 19 bases between them. CDR3 protein: CASSRGSGQNSNEQFF. The CDR3 DNA is TGCGCCAGCAGCCGGGGGTCGGGACAAAACAGCAATGAGCAGTTCTTC.

The chain employs TRBV10-2 and TRBJ1-2; TRBD1 matches 11 bases. The CDR3 spans 15 residues. Germline V gene lookup returns CDR1 WSHSY and CDR2 SAAADI. V was clipped by 6 bases and J by 6 bases; unmatched bases: 9. The CDR3 DNA reads TGCGCCAGCAGGGAAGGACAGGGGGCCTCCGATGGCTACACCTTC. Residues: CASREGQGASDGYTF.

The V gene is TRBV5-5, the J gene TRBJ2-2; no definite D call. This CDR3 contains 14 residues. Trimming removed 4 bases at V and 4 bases at J, with 11 bases between. The V gene's germline CDR1 is SGHKS and CDR2 YYEKEE (reference sequence). The CDR3: CASSPHWATGELFF. In DNA form, the CDR3 reads TGTGCCAGCAGCCCGCATTGGGCCACCGGGGAGCTGTTTTTT.

The V gene is TRBV13, the J gene TRBJ1-3, with no clear D. Germline-derived CDR1 and CDR2 are PRHDT and FYEKMQ (reference sequence). V was clipped by 2 bases and J by 0 bases, with 5 bases between them. The CDR3 is 14 amino acids. The CDR3 sequence is CASSLRSSGNTIYF. The CDR3 nucleotides read TGTGCCAGCAGCTTACGGAGCTCTGGAAACACCATATATTTT.

This rearrangement joins TRBV7-9 to TRBJ2-7, with D hard to call. Trimming pared 1 base from V and 10 bases from J, leaving 14 bases between. The CDR3 is 13 amino acids. Germline V gives CDR1 SEHNR, CDR2 FQNEAQ (reference sequence). The DNA of the CDR3 is TGTGCCAGCAGCTTAGATGGCATGTCGCCACAGTACTTC. Translating gives CASSLDGMSPQYF. The variable domain in full, with the rest retrieved from reference TRBV7-9 and TRBJ2-7, is DTGVSQNPRHKITKRGQNVTFRCDPISEHNRLYWYRQTLGQGPEFLTYFQNEAQLEKSRLLSDRFSAERPKGSFSTLEIQRTEQGDSAMYLCASSLDGMSPQYFGPGTRLTVT.

V and J are TRBV12-5 and TRBJ2-5; 10 nucleotides match TRBD2. From germline, CDR1 is LGHNT and CDR2 FRNRAP. The CDR3 contains 18 residues. V dropped 0 bases and J dropped 5; count of bases not matched to a gene: 12. CDR3 in amino acids: CASGLVQVGGTSVETQYF. The CDR3 nucleotides read TGTGCTAGTGGTTTGGTACAAGTCGGTGGGACTAGCGTGGAGACCCAGTACTTC.

The CDR3 sequence is CAISGPSYEQYF. CDR3 sequence (DNA): TGTGCCATCAGTGGCCCCTCCTACGAGCAGTACTTC. The chain uses TRBV10-3 and TRBJ2-7; D is unresolved. The CDR3 totals 12 residues. Germline V gene data show CDR1 as ENHRY and CDR2 as SYGVKD. The V and J ends lost 4 bases and 0 bases respectively, with 4 bases between them.

The J gene is TRBJ2-7, the V gene TRBV5-1; no reliable D call. The germline gives CDR1 SGHRS, CDR2 YFSETQ. This CDR3 region has 12 residues. Trimming left V 8 bases short and J 0 bases short, with 9 bases between. CDR3 nucleotides: TGCGCCAGTGGGTGGGACTCCTACGAGCAGTACTTC. Its protein product is CASGWDSYEQYF.

This chain links TRBV28 with TRBJ1-2; D gene uncertain. This CDR3 is built from 12 residues. V lost 1 base and J lost 2, with 2 bases in between. CDR1 is MDHEN and CDR2 is SYDVKM in the germline V gene. The CDR3 DNA sequence: TGTGCCAGCAGTTTATTGAACTATGGCTACACCTTC. This codes for CASSLLNYGYTF.

The chain is built from TRBV27 and TRBJ2-1; D remains unclear. From germline, CDR1 is MNHEY and CDR2 SMNVEV (reference sequence). The V gene lost 5 bases and the J gene lost 4 bases, with 12 bases spanning the gap. CDR3 length equals 14 residues. CDR3 DNA: TGTGCCAGCAGTCCTCTGGACGGGTACAATGAGCAGTTCTTC. This translates into CASSPLDGYNEQFF.

The chain joins TRBV9 to TRBJ2-3; D is ambiguous. This CDR3 comprises 16 residues. In germline, CDR1 is SGDLS, CDR2 YYNGEE. V shed 0 bases and J shed 5 bases, with 16 bases lying between them. The CDR3 here is CASSVGVAARGDTQYF. CDR3 coding DNA: TGTGCCAGCAGCGTAGGGGTGGCGGCCCGAGGAGATACGCAGTATTTT.

The CDR3 DNA follows: TGTGCCAGCAGTGAATTGGGACTAGGCGGCAATGAGCAGTTCTTC. Protein sequence: CASSELGLGGNEQFF. The V gene is TRBV2, the J gene TRBJ2-1; TRBD2 agrees at 8 bases. The germline gives CDR1 SNHLY, CDR2 FYNNEI. After removal of 2 bases from V and 6 bases from J, the junction contained 6 bases not matched to a gene. The CDR3 runs 15 residues.

This chain uses TRBV9 with TRBJ1-1, with D unclear. V was cut by 4 bases and J by 3 bases, with 16 bases left in between. The CDR3 has 15 amino acids. Germline assignment: CDR1 SGDLS and CDR2 YYNGEE. CDR3 amino acids: CASSPRANPDTEAFF. The CDR3 coding sequence is TGTGCCAGCAGCCCCCGGGCCAACCCGGACACTGAAGCTTTCTTT. Full variable domain (rest looked up from reference TRBV9 and TRBJ1-1): DSGVTQTPKHLITATGQRVTLRCSPRSGDLSVYWYQQSLDQGLQFLIQYYNGEERAKGNILERFSAQQFPDLHSELNLSSLELGDSALYFCASSPRANPDTEAFFGQGTRLTVV.

This clone was recorded a few times. The chain links TRBV4-1 to TRBJ1-1; D might be TRBD1 (6 bases). The germline CDR1 and CDR2 sequences are MGHRA and YSYEKL. This CDR3 is 13 amino acids long. V lost 4 bases and J 5 bases, leaving 11 bases between the germline ends. CDR3 nucleotide sequence: TGCGCCAGCAGCCTCATAGGGGGGACTGAAGCTTTCTTT. It encodes CASSLIGGTEAFF.

This clone turned up a few times. This chain joins TRBV19 and TRBJ2-3; D may be TRBD2 (7 bases). This CDR3 is 16 amino acids long. V lost 5 bases and J lost 0, with 15 bases in between. Looked up from germline, CDR1 is LNHDA and CDR2 is SQIVND (reference sequence). Here the CDR3 reads CASSGGATPSTDTQYF. In DNA, the CDR3 is TGTGCCAGTAGTGGGGGGGCAACCCCTAGCACAGATACGCAGTATTTT.

This clone was seen more than once but under ten times. The CDR3 loop reads CASSPRPDQPQHF. Here the CDR3 DNA reads TGTGCCAGCTCACCACGACCGGATCAGCCCCAGCATTTT. The chain combines TRBV18 with TRBJ1-5, with D hard to call. The CDR3 extends over 13 amino acids. CDR1 and CDR2 from the germline V gene are KGHSH and LQKENI. V was trimmed by 1 base and J by 5 bases, leaving 6 bases between them.

This sequence joins TRBV18 and TRBJ1-1, with a possible D match to TRBD1 (5 bases). Trimming cost V 3 bases and J 3 bases, with 14 bases left between them. This CDR3 is built from 15 residues. Germline CDR1 and CDR2: KGHSH and LQKENI. CDR3 DNA: TGTGCCAGCTCACCCTCGACAGAGTGGGACACTGAAGCTTTCTTT. Protein product: CASSPSTEWDTEAFF.

The chain links TRBV10-2 to TRBJ1-2, with unresolved D. The CDR3 spans 12 residues. Germline values: CDR1 WSHSY, CDR2 SAAADI. V was trimmed by 2 bases and J by 8 bases, leaving 9 bases between them. CDR3 amino acids: CASSELLEGYTF. CDR3 coding DNA: TGCGCCAGCAGTGAGCTTTTGGAGGGCTACACCTTC.

The chain combines TRBV6-8 with TRBJ1-4; D might be TRBD1 (6 bases). V gave up 8 bases and J gave up 8 bases, with 21 bases separating them. The germline gives CDR1 MNHGY, CDR2 SAAAGT. The CDR3 covers 15 residues. In nucleotides, the CDR3 is TGTGCCAGCCGGTCGGACGGGGAGGGGGGAGAAAAACTGTTTTTT. Translated: CASRSDGEGGEKLFF.

The chain is built from TRBV27 and TRBJ1-4, with D tentatively TRBD1 (5 bases). Trimming left V 0 bases short and J 0 bases short, with 14 bases between. CDR3 size: 18 residues. The germline V gene has CDR1 MNHEY and CDR2 SMNVEV (reference sequence). The CDR3 coding sequence is TGTGCCAGCAGTTTATCGCCCCCCGGGGACGCAACTAATGAAAAACTGTTTTTT. Amino acid sequence: CASSLSPPGDATNEKLFF.

The rearrangement uses TRBV19 and TRBJ2-3, with TRBD1 identical over 7 bases. Germline values: CDR1 LNHDA, CDR2 SQIVND (reference sequence). The CDR3 has 14 residues. Germline trimming cut 5 bases from V and 6 bases from J; bases unmatched to any gene: 8. The CDR3 protein is CASSPRQGPDTQYF. The CDR3 DNA is TGTGCCAGTAGTCCCCGACAGGGACCGGATACGCAGTATTTT.

The chain has TRBV10-3 and TRBJ1-1; the D is unclear. The CDR3 consists of 13 residues. V dropped 10 bases and J dropped 4 bases, with 16 bases sitting between them. CDR1 and CDR2 from the germline V gene are ENHRY and SYGVKD. The CDR3 DNA is TGTGCCACCAAGGACTCAAGCGGCACTGAAGCTTTCTTT. Amino acid sequence: CATKDSSGTEAFF.

The V gene is TRBV7-3, the J gene TRBJ2-3; tentatively, D is TRBD1 (6 bases). The V end lost 8 bases, the J end lost 2 bases, and 14 bases lay between the germline ends. The CDR3 loop spans 14 amino acids. CDR1 SGHTA and CDR2 FQGTGA come from the germline V gene. The DNA for the CDR3 is TGTGCCAGCGCGGCAGGGGACGCCACAGATACGCAGTATTTT. Translation: CASAAGDATDTQYF.

The V call is TRBV18, the J call TRBJ2-5; no definite D call. Trimming stripped 3 bases from V and 10 bases from J, with 12 bases between. CDR1 is KGHSH, CDR2 LQKENI, per germline. The length of the CDR3 is 12 residues. The CDR3 loop reads CASSPGALGQYF. The CDR3 coding sequence is TGTGCCAGCTCACCGGGCGCCCTGGGCCAGTACTTC. Variable domain in full (rest from reference TRBV18 and TRBJ2-5): NAGVMQNPRHLVRRRGQEARLRCSPMKGHSHVYWYRQLPEEGLKFMVYLQKENIIDESGMPKERFSAEFPKEGPSILRIQQVVRGDSAAYFCASSPGALGQYFGPGTRLLVL.

V is TRBV5-5 and J is TRBJ1-2, with D possibly matching TRBD1 (5 bases). The CDR3 totals 14 residues. CDR1 and CDR2 (germline): SGHKS, YYEKEE (reference sequence). Trimming removed 3 bases at V and 0 bases at J, with 9 bases between. The CDR3 reads CASSSWGANYGYTF. The CDR3 coding sequence is TGTGCCAGCAGCTCGTGGGGGGCTAACTATGGCTACACCTTC. The full variable domain, completed using reference TRBV5-5 and TRBJ1-2, is DAGVTQSPTHLIKTRGQQVTLRCSPISGHKSVSWYQQVLGQGPQFIFQYYEKEERGRGNFPDRFSARQFPNYSSELNVNALLLGDSALYLCASSSWGANYGYTFGSGTRLTVV.

The chain has TRBV28 and TRBJ2-3; D might be TRBD1 or TRBD2, each matching 6 bases. CDR3 length equals 16 residues. Trimming removed 3 bases from V and 0 bases from J, with 13 bases in between. Germline V CDR1 and CDR2: MDHEN, SYDVKM. The CDR3 protein is CASSFRGASSTDTQYF. For the CDR3, the DNA is TGTGCCAGCAGTTTTAGGGGGGCCTCTAGCACAGATACGCAGTATTTT.

The CDR3 sequence: CASSGASGDEQFF. The CDR3 DNA reads as TGTGCCAGCAGTGGGGCTAGCGGGGATGAGCAGTTCTTC. The gene calls are TRBV6-4 and TRBJ2-1, with TRBD2 identical over 9 bases. Losses at the gene ends were 4 bases for V and 8 bases for J; bases not matched to a gene: 3. The CDR3 is 13 amino acids. Looked up from germline, CDR1 is MRHNA and CDR2 is SNTAGT.